This record concerns one TCR beta chain sequence. The data derive from a study of blood T cell repertoires in COVID-19. Overall study context: PBMCs, B-cell-depleted T cells, or T cells were the source of the cDNA or gDNA that made up the material.

The germline CDR1 and CDR2 sequences are MDHEN and SYDVKM. Losses at the gene ends were 6 bases for V and 2 bases for J; bases not matched to a gene: 7. CDR3 length equals 15 residues. Some clones are missing from TCRdb's copy, which holds only in-frame ones; the method was immunoSEQ multiplex PCR. The sample gives 90,000 to 130,000 clones, about 85% of which show up once; 1.4% to 1.5% is in the top ten. Material for sequencing was peripheral blood. The sequence derives from a man aged 35 to 55 with acute or convalescent COVID-19. The chain combines TRBV28 with TRBJ2-4; 7 positions match TRBD1. DNA for the CDR3: TGTGCCAGCAGCTACAGGGGAGAGCCCAAAAACATTCAGTACTTC. Protein product: CASSYRGEPKNIQYF.